Following are 15 T cell receptor beta chains from one sample sequenced in a study of shared clonotypes between healthy human individuals. Naive-designated CD8 cells lacked CD45RO, were positively enriched for CCR7, and omitted terminally differentiated effector memory CD45RA+ cells. The data were produced by immunoSEQ multiplex PCR, yet TCRdb's version contains in-frame clones alone and is incomplete. The profile covers roughly 810,000 clones, with 90% to 97% appearing a single time and roughly 0.23% taken by the ten largest. Specimen: naive CD8+ T cells sorted from blood. The receptors shown here come from a young man in good health.

The chain links TRBV11-3 to TRBJ2-7, with TRBD2 matching over 7 bases. CDR1 and CDR2 from the germline V gene are SGHNT and YENEEA. The CDR3 loop spans 14 amino acids. After removal of 6 bases from V and 2 bases from J, the junction contained 7 bases not matched to a gene. CDR3 nucleotides: TGTGCCAGCAGTCTAGGAGCGGGACCCTACGAGCAGTACTTC. Its translation: CASSLGAGPYEQYF.

CDR3 sequence: CSVESQGITGELFF. The CDR3 DNA reads TGCAGCGTTGAATCTCAGGGTATCACCGGGGAGCTGTTTTTT. V is TRBV29-1 and J is TRBJ2-2, with D tentatively TRBD1 (5 bases). This CDR3 is 14 amino acids long. CDR1 SQVTM and CDR2 ANQGSEA come from the germline V gene. Trimming removed 2 bases at V and 4 bases at J, with 11 bases between.

J is TRBJ2-7 and V is TRBV25-1, with D uncertain. The germline gives CDR1 MGHDK, CDR2 SYGVNS. CDR3 length: 13 amino acids. V gave up 2 bases and J gave up 0 bases, with 5 bases separating them. In DNA, the CDR3 is TGTGCCAGCAGTGAACAAAACTCCTACGAGCAGTACTTC. Translation gives CASSEQNSYEQYF.

This rearrangement joins TRBV6-1 to TRBJ1-1; D perhaps matches TRBD1 (6 bases). Germline CDR1 and CDR2: MNHNS and SASEGT. V shed 8 bases and J shed 1 base, with 17 bases lying between them. The CDR3 extends over 15 amino acids. CDR3 residues: CASVITGTGNTEAFF. The CDR3 region has the DNA TGTGCCAGCGTGATAACAGGGACTGGGAACACTGAAGCTTTCTTT.

The chain employs TRBV7-8 and TRBJ1-4, with D perhaps matching TRBD1 (5 bases). This CDR3 has 15 residues. With 7 bases removed from V and 8 bases from J, the gap between germline ends came to 20 bases. Germline CDR1 SGHVS, CDR2 FQNEAQ. DNA for the CDR3: TGTGCCAGCACCGGAGGGTCCGGGGGAGGAGAAAAACTGTTTTTT. Translation gives CASTGGSGGGEKLFF.

The rearrangement joins TRBV6-5 to TRBJ2-1; D uncertain. V was pared by 2 bases and J by 4 bases, with 12 bases between. CDR3 length equals 15 residues. Germline CDR1 MNHEY, CDR2 SVGAGI. The CDR3 DNA follows: TGTGCCAGCAGTTACGGACGTCTGGTGTACAATGAGCAGTTCTTC. This gives the protein CASSYGRLVYNEQFF.

CDR3 amino acids: CASSHSGRVYNEQFF. The CDR3 coding sequence is TGTGCCAGCAGCCACAGCGGGAGGGTCTACAATGAGCAGTTCTTC. J is TRBJ2-1 and V is TRBV14; 10 bases agree with TRBD2. The germline V gene has CDR1 SGHDN and CDR2 FVKESK. The CDR3 has 15 residues. Germline trimming cut 3 bases from V and 3 bases from J; bases unmatched to any gene: 2.

The chain employs TRBV14 and TRBJ2-7; TRBD1 matches at 8 bases. The CDR3 has 12 amino acids. Trimming cost V 3 bases and J 6 bases; bases outside gene matches: 1. Germline CDR1 SGHDN, CDR2 FVKESK. The CDR3 DNA is TGTGCCAGCAGCCAGACAGGGGTCGAGCAGTACTTC. Residues: CASSQTGVEQYF.

This sequence joins TRBV5-6 and TRBJ2-2; D is possibly TRBD1 (6 bases). This CDR3 comprises 13 residues. The germline V and J ends were trimmed by 5 bases and 3 bases, with 8 bases remaining between them. Germline CDR1 SGHDT, CDR2 YYEEEE. CDR3 in amino acids: CASSYRDTGELFF. CDR3 coding DNA: TGTGCCAGCAGTTACAGGGACACCGGGGAGCTGTTTTTT. Supplemented by reference TRBV5-6 and TRBJ2-2, the full variable domain reads DAGVTQSPTHLIKTRGQQVTLRCSPKSGHDTVSWYQQALGQGPQFIFQYYEEEERQRGNFPDRFSGHQFPNYSSELNVNALLLGDSALYLCASSYRDTGELFFGEGSRLTVL.

This clone was observed once. The rearrangement uses TRBV4-1 and TRBJ2-7; 8 bases line up with TRBD2. This CDR3 comprises 16 residues. The germline CDR1 and CDR2 sequences are MGHRA and YSYEKL. The V and J ends lost 1 base and 0 bases, in that order; junction bases with no gene match: 5. CDR3: CASSQALAGGSYEQYF. CDR3 DNA: TGCGCCAGCAGCCAAGCCCTAGCGGGCGGCTCCTACGAGCAGTACTTC.

The chain links TRBV19 to TRBJ2-7; D is perhaps TRBD1 (5 bases). Germline values: CDR1 LNHDA, CDR2 SQIVND (reference sequence). CDR3 length: 15 amino acids. Trimming removed 5 bases at V and 3 bases at J, with 17 bases between. The CDR3 sequence is CASSFSQGRFYEQYF. DNA of the CDR3: TGTGCCAGTAGTTTTTCGCAGGGCCGATTCTACGAGCAGTACTTC. The full variable domain, completed using reference TRBV19 and TRBJ2-7, is DGGITQSPKYLFRKEGQNVTLSCEQNLNHDAMYWYRQDPGQGLRLIYYSQIVNDFQKGDIAEGYSVSREKKESFPLTVTSAQKNPTAFYLCASSFSQGRFYEQYFGPGTRLTVT.

The J gene is TRBJ2-2, the V gene TRBV6-1; D gene ambiguous. Germline assignment: CDR1 MNHNS and CDR2 SASEGT. V was clipped by 3 bases and J by 1 base, with 3 bases between them. The CDR3 runs 13 residues. The CDR3: CASSDLNTGELFF. For the CDR3, the DNA is TGTGCCAGCAGTGACTTGAACACCGGGGAGCTGTTTTTT.

This chain joins TRBV9 and TRBJ2-1, with 10 positions matching TRBD2. Germline CDR1 and CDR2: SGDLS and YYNGEE. This CDR3 region has 16 residues. Germline trimming cut 2 bases from V and 7 bases from J; bases unmatched to any gene: 9. The CDR3 loop is CASSVTGASGRNEQFF. CDR3 coding DNA: TGTGCCAGCAGCGTTACAGGGGCTAGCGGGAGAAATGAGCAGTTCTTC.

The chain joins TRBV7-9 to TRBJ2-1; D perhaps matches TRBD2 (5 bases). Trimming removed 3 bases at V and 1 base at J, with 7 bases between. Germline loops: CDR1 SEHNR, CDR2 FQNEAQ (reference sequence). This CDR3 comprises 14 residues. CDR3 in amino acids: CASSFGESYNEQFF. CDR3 nucleotides: TGTGCCAGCAGCTTCGGGGAGTCCTACAATGAGCAGTTCTTC.

The chain uses TRBV19 and TRBJ2-7, with D possibly matching TRBD1 (6 bases). This CDR3 spans 16 amino acids. Germline V gene lookup returns CDR1 LNHDA and CDR2 SQIVND (reference sequence). V lost 3 bases, J lost 2 bases, and 17 bases lay in between. In DNA, the CDR3 is TGTGCCAGTAGTATGATGGGGACACACACGACCTACGAGCAGTACTTC. Amino acids: CASSMMGTHTTYEQYF.